The T cell receptor beta chain described here comes from a study of blood T cell repertoires in COVID-19. This CDR3 has 15 residues. Trimming stripped 0 bases from V and 0 bases from J, with 6 bases between. Germline CDR1 PRHDT, CDR2 FYEKMQ (reference sequence). TCRdb keeps only in-frame clones here, not all; method: immunoSEQ multiplex PCR. The sample has 130,000 or so clones, around 83% seen once; the top ten hold roughly 8.7%. The sequence derives from a man aged 25 to 45 with COVID-19, enrolled during active disease. Material: peripheral blood. The rearrangement uses TRBV13 and TRBJ1-3; no firm D call. CDR3 sequence: CASSLGQNSGNTIYF. In DNA form, the CDR3 reads TGTGCCAGCAGCTTAGGACAGAACTCTGGAAACACCATATATTTT.